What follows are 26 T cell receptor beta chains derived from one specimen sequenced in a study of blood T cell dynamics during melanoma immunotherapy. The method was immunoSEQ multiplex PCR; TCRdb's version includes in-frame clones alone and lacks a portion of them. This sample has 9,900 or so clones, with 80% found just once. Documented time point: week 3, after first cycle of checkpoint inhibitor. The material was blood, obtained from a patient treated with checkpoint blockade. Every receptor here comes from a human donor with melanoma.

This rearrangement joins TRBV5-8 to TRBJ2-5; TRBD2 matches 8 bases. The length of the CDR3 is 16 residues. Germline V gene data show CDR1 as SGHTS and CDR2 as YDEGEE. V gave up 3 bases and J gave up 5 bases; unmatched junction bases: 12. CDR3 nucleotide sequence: TGTGCCAGCAGCTCAACCTTCGGGGGGGAGCGGGAGACCCAGTACTTC. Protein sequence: CASSSTFGGERETQYF.

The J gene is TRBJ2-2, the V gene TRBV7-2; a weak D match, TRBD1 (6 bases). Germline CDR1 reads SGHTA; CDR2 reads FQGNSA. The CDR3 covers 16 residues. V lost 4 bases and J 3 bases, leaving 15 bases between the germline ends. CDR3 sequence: CASSSQGSPDTGELFF. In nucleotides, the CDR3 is TGTGCCAGCAGCTCGCAGGGGTCCCCCGACACCGGGGAGCTGTTTTTT.

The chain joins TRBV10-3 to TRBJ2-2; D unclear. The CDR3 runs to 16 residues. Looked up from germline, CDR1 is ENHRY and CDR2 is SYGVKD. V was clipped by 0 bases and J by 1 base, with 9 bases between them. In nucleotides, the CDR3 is TGTGCCATCAGTGAGTCGATGCAGATGAACACCGGGGAGCTGTTTTTT. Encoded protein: CAISESMQMNTGELFF.

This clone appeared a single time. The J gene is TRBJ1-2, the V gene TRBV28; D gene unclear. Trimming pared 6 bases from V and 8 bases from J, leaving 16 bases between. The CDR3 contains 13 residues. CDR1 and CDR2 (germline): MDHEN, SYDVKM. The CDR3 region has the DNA TGTGCCAGCAGAGACTCCGAATCGCTCGGCTACACCTTC. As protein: CASRDSESLGYTF.

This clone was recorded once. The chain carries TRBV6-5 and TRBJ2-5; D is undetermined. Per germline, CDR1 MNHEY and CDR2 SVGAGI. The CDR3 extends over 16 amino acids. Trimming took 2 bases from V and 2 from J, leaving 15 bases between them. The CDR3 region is CASSYAQGRLQETQYF. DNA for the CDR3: TGTGCCAGCAGTTACGCCCAAGGACGGCTTCAAGAGACCCAGTACTTC.

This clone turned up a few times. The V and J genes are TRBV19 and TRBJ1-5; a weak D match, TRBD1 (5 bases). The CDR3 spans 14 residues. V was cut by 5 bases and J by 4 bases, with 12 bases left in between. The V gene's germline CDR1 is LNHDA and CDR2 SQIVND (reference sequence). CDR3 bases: TGTGCCAGTAGTCAGCGGACACCTAATCAGCCCCAGCATTTT. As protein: CASSQRTPNQPQHF.

CDR3 region: CASSLGGQLGETQYF. As DNA, the CDR3 is TGTGCCAGCAGTTTAGGAGGACAGTTAGGAGAGACCCAGTACTTC. The chain has TRBV28 and TRBJ2-5; maybe TRBD1 (6 bases). The V end lost 2 bases, the J end lost 4 bases, and 14 bases lay between the germline ends. The CDR3 totals 15 residues. Germline CDR1 and CDR2: MDHEN and SYDVKM.

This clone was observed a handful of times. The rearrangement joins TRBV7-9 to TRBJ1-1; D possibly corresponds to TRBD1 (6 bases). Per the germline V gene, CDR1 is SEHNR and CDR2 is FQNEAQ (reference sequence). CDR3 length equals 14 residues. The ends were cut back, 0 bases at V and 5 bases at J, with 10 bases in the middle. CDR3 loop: CASSLAGGRTEAFF. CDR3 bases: TGTGCCAGCAGCTTAGCAGGGGGGAGGACTGAAGCTTTCTTT.

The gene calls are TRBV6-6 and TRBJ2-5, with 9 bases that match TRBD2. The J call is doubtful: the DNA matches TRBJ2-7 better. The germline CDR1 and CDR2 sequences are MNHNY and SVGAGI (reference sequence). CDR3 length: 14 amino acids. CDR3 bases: TGTGCCAGCAGTTACGCGGGAGGGCCATACGAGCAGTACTTC. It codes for CASSYAGGPYEQYF.

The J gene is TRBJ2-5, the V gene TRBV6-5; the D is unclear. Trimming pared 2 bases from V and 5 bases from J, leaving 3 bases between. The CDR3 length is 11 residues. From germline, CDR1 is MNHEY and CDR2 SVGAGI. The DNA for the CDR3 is TGTGCCAGCAGTTACGGGGAGACCCAGTACTTC. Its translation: CASSYGETQYF.

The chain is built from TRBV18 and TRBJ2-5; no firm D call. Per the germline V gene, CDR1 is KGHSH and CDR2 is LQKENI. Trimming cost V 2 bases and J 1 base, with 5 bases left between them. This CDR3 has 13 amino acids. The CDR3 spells CASSPTPQETQYF. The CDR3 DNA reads TGTGCCAGCTCACCAACACCCCAAGAGACCCAGTACTTC.

CDR3 in DNA: TGCGCCAGCAGCCAAACCGAGATAAACACCATATATTTT. This codes for CASSQTEINTIYF. The chain carries TRBV4-1 and TRBJ1-3; D is uncertain. There are 13 residues in the CDR3. Germline values: CDR1 MGHRA, CDR2 YSYEKL. Trimming took 2 bases from V and 6 from J, leaving 8 bases between them.

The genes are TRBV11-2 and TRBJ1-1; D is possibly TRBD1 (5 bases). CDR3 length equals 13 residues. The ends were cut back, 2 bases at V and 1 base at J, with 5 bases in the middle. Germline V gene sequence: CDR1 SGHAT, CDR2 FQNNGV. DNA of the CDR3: TGTGCCAGCAGCTTACAGGGGAACACTGAAGCTTTCTTT. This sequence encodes CASSLQGNTEAFF.

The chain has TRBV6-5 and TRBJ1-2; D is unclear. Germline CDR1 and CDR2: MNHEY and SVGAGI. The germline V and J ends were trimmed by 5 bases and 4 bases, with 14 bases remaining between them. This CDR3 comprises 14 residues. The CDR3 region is CASSVQGGSYGYTF. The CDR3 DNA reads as TGTGCCAGCAGTGTACAAGGAGGATCCTATGGCTACACCTTC.

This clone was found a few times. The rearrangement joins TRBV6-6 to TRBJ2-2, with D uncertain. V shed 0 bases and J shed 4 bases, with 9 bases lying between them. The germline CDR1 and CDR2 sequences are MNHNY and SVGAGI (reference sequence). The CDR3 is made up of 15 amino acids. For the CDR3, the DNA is TGTGCCAGCAGTTACTCGAGGCAGTCCACCGGGGAGCTGTTTTTT. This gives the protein CASSYSRQSTGELFF.

CDR3 loop: CASSQDAFSSTDTQYF. The CDR3, as DNA: TGCGCCAGCAGCCAAGACGCCTTCTCTAGCACAGATACGCAGTATTTT. The chain links TRBV4-1 to TRBJ2-3, with D hard to call. Trimming shortened V by 0 bases and J by 0 bases, and 10 bases separated the two germline ends. Germline V gene lookup returns CDR1 MGHRA and CDR2 YSYEKL. The CDR3 extends over 16 amino acids.

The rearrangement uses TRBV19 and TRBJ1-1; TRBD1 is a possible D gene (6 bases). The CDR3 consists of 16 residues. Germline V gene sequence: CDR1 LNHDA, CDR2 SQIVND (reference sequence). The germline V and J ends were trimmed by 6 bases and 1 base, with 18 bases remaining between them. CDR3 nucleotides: TGTGCCAGTAGGCTTCAGGGGAAAGGGAAGAACACTGAAGCTTTCTTT. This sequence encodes CASRLQGKGKNTEAFF.

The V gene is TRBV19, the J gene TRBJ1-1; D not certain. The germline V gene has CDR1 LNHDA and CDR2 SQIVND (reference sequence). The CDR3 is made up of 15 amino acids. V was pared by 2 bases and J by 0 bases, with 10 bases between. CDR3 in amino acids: CASSISSAMNTEAFF. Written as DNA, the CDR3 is TGTGCCAGTAGTATATCGTCGGCCATGAACACTGAAGCTTTCTTT. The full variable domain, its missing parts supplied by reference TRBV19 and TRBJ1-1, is DGGITQSPKYLFRKEGQNVTLSCEQNLNHDAMYWYRQDPGQGLRLIYYSQIVNDFQKGDIAEGYSVSREKKESFPLTVTSAQKNPTAFYLCASSISSAMNTEAFFGQGTRLTVV.

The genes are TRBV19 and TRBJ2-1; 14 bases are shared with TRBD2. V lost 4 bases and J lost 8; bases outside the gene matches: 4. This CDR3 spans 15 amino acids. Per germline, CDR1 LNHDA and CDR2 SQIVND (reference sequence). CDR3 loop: CASSRGTSGSDEQFF. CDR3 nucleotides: TGTGCCAGTAGTAGGGGGACTAGCGGGAGCGATGAGCAGTTCTTC.

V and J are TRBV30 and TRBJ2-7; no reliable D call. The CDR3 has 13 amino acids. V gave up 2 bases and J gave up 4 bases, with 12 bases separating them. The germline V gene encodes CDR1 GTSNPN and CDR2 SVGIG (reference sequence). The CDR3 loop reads CAWSWQQRYEQYF. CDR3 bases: TGTGCCTGGAGTTGGCAGCAACGTTACGAGCAGTACTTC. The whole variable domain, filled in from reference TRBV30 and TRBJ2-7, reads SQTIHQWPATLVQPVGSPLSLECTVEGTSNPNLYWYRQAAGRGLQLLFYSVGIGQISSEVPQNLSASRPQDRQFILSSKKLLLSDSGFYLCAWSWQQRYEQYFGPGTRLTVT.

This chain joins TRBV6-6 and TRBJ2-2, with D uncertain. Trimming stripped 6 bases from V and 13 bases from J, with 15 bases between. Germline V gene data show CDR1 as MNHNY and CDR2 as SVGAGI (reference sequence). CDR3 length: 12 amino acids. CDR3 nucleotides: TGTGCCAGCAGACCCCGGTCGCCCCTGCTGTTTTTT. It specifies CASRPRSPLLFF.

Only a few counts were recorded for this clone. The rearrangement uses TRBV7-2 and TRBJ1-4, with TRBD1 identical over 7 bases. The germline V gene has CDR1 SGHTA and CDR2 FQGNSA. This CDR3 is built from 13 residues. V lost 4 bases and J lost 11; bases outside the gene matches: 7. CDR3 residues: CASSSGTAGKLFF. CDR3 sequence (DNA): TGTGCCAGCAGCTCAGGGACAGCGGGGAAACTGTTTTTT.

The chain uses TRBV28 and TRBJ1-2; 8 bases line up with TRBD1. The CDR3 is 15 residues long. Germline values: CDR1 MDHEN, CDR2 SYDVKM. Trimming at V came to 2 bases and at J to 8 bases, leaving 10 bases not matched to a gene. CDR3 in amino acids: CASSLRGQGAVGYTF. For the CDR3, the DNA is TGTGCCAGCAGTTTAAGGGGGCAGGGGGCAGTCGGCTACACCTTC.

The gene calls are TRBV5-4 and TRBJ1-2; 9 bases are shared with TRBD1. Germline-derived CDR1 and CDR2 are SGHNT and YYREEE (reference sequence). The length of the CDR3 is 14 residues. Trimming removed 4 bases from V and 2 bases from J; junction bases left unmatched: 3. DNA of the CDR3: TGTGCCAGCAGCCAGGGACAGGGAAACTATGGCTACACCTTC. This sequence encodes CASSQGQGNYGYTF.

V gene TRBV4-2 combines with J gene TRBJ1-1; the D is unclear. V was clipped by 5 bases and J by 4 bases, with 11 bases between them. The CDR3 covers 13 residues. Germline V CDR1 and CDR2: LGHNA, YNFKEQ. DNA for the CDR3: TGTGCCAGCAGCTTGGTGGTGGGCACTGAAGCTTTCTTT. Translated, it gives CASSLVVGTEAFF.

The DNA of the CDR3 is TGTGCCAGCAGTTTATCCTGGGCGACTAATGAAAAACTGTTTTTT. Its translation is CASSLSWATNEKLFF. The chain uses TRBV27 and TRBJ1-4; D is uncertain. Germline CDR1 is MNHEY and CDR2 is SMNVEV (reference sequence). The CDR3 totals 15 residues. Between the trimmed V and J ends, which lost 0 bases and 2 bases, there was a span of 7 bases. The variable domain in full, completed from reference TRBV27 and TRBJ1-4, reads EAQVTQNPRYLITVTGKKLTVTCSQNMNHEYMSWYRQDPGLGLRQIYYSMNVEVTDKGDVPEGYKVSRKEKRNFPLILESPSPNQTSLYFCASSLSWATNEKLFFGSGTQLSVL.